This passage covers 18 T cell receptor beta chains from one sample sequenced in a study of Graves' ophthalmopathy and Graves' hyperthyroidism. Amplified material comprised TCR beta CDR3 regions derived from RNA transcripts. Scientists carried out first-round RT-PCR using HTBI primers and then a second-round multiplex PCR. TCRdb fed the multiplex PCR reads into MiXCR, producing one record per CDR3 protein. The sample lists about 410,000 distinct CDR3 sequences, about 16% occurring once. The sequenced sample was peripheral blood. These receptors all stem from a woman between 18 and 29 years old with Graves' ophthalmopathy.

This chain uses TRBV6-2 or TRBV6-3 with TRBJ2-7; 11 positions agree with TRBD2. In germline, CDR1 is MNHEY, CDR2 SVGEGT. V was clipped by 6 bases and J by 3 bases; unmatched bases: 7. The CDR3 is made up of 15 amino acids. The CDR3 nucleotides are TGTGCCAGCAGACCCGGGACTAGCGGCTACTACGAGCAGTACTTC. Encoded protein: CASRPGTSGYYEQYF.

This clonotype was detected ten times or more. This chain links TRBV4-3 with TRBJ1-1, with D uncertain. V lost 5 bases and J 0 bases, leaving 10 bases between the germline ends. This CDR3 has 14 amino acids. Germline loops: CDR1 LGHNA, CDR2 YSLEER. The CDR3, as DNA: TGCGCCAGCAGCGTCGAACATGTGAACACTGAAGCTTTCTTT. Protein: CASSVEHVNTEAFF.

At least ten counts were recorded for this clonotype. The chain combines TRBV11-2 with TRBJ1-1; TRBD1 agrees at 9 bases. Trimming cost V 5 bases and J 4 bases; bases outside gene matches: 11. Germline loops: CDR1 SGHAT, CDR2 FQNNGV. The CDR3 is 16 residues long. The CDR3 region is CASSPRTGANLTEAFF. In DNA form, the CDR3 reads TGTGCCAGCAGCCCTAGGACAGGGGCTAACCTCACTGAAGCTTTCTTT.

This clonotype occurred many times. The chain combines TRBV12-3 or TRBV12-4 with TRBJ1-1, with TRBD1 matching over 9 bases. The CDR3 is 17 residues long. The trim removed 7 bases at V and 0 bases at J, leaving 12 bases unmatched. The chain's CDR3 is CASNAPGQGIMNTEAFF. As DNA, the CDR3 is TGTGCCAGCAACGCGCCGGGACAGGGTATCATGAACACTGAAGCTTTCTTT.

This clonotype occurred a few times. The chain employs TRBV27 and TRBJ2-7; D is unclear. The CDR3 loop spans 14 amino acids. Trimming cost V 4 bases and J 3 bases, with 13 bases left between them. The V gene's germline CDR1 is MNHEY and CDR2 SMNVEV (reference sequence). This CDR3 is CASSSDLNLYEQYF. The CDR3 region has the DNA TGTGCCAGCAGTTCGGACCTAAACCTCTACGAGCAGTACTTC.

At least ten counts were recorded for this clonotype. The V and J genes are TRBV19 and TRBJ2-7; 10 bases line up with TRBD2. The CDR3 contains 17 residues. The J segment lost 3 bases and the V segment lost 5 bases, leaving 13 bases of the junction unmatched. Germline V gene lookup returns CDR1 LNHDA and CDR2 SQIVND (reference sequence). This CDR3 is CASSPLGLAGVNYEQYF. The CDR3 nucleotides are TGTGCCAGTAGTCCCCTCGGGCTAGCGGGAGTAAACTACGAGCAGTACTTC.

This clonotype has a count of ten or more. The V call is TRBV7-2, the J call TRBJ2-7, with D perhaps TRBD1 or TRBD2 (5 bases each). V was trimmed by 5 bases and J by 2 bases, leaving 19 bases between them. The CDR3 extends over 16 amino acids. Per germline, CDR1 SGHTA and CDR2 FQGNSA. The CDR3 sequence is CASSPDRGTGTYEQYF. CDR3 nucleotide sequence: TGTGCCAGCAGCCCCGATCGGGGCACGGGAACCTACGAGCAGTACTTC.

At least ten counts were recorded for this clonotype. The rearrangement joins TRBV20-1 to TRBJ2-7; D not resolved. Trimming pared 4 bases from V and 2 bases from J, leaving 12 bases between. Germline V lookup: CDR1 DFQATT, CDR2 SNEGSKA (reference sequence). The CDR3 spans 13 residues. CDR3 protein: CSAIDVLAYEQYF. CDR3 DNA sequence: TGCAGTGCTATCGACGTTCTCGCCTACGAGCAGTACTTC.

Many counts were recorded for this clonotype. The chain is built from TRBV11-2 and TRBJ1-1, with D perhaps TRBD1 (5 bases). The CDR3 runs to 14 residues. CDR1 is SGHAT, CDR2 FQNNGV, per germline. V dropped 5 bases and J dropped 1 base, with 11 bases sitting between them. As DNA, the CDR3 is TGTGCCAGCAGCCGCCGGGGCCCGAACACTGAAGCTTTCTTT. Amino acid sequence: CASSRRGPNTEAFF.

This clonotype was seen many times. V and J are TRBV6-5 and TRBJ1-1; perhaps TRBD1 as D (5 bases). The germline V gene encodes CDR1 MNHEY and CDR2 SVGAGI. This CDR3 contains 15 residues. V dropped 0 bases and J dropped 1 base, with 9 bases sitting between them. CDR3 DNA: TGTGCCAGCAGTTACTCGGGGGGGTCGAACACTGAAGCTTTCTTT. Residues: CASSYSGGSNTEAFF.

This clonotype was seen at least ten times. V is TRBV29-1 and J is TRBJ2-3, with 10 bases lining up with TRBD1. This CDR3 is built from 14 residues. Trimming at V came to 5 bases and at J to 5 bases, leaving 7 bases not matched to a gene. Germline V CDR1 and CDR2: SQVTM, ANQGSEA. The CDR3 nucleotides read TGCAGCGTTACGGGACAGGGGACTTTAGATACGCAGTATTTT. Translated: CSVTGQGTLDTQYF.

This clonotype has just a few counts. A much more abundant neighbour one base away suggests this may be a read error. The V gene is TRBV7-2, the J gene TRBJ1-6, with TRBD1 as a possible D gene (5 bases). Germline V CDR1 and CDR2: SGHTA, FQGNSA. The CDR3 extends over 16 amino acids. This CDR3 reads CASSLVDGTGLSPPHF. CDR3 nucleotides: TGTGCCAGCAGCTTAGTAGATGGGACTGGTCTCTCACCCCCCCACTTT.

This rearrangement joins TRBV20-1 to TRBJ2-7; D possibly corresponds to TRBD2 (6 bases). Between the trimmed V and J ends, which lost 0 bases and 4 bases, there was a span of 16 bases. CDR3 length equals 15 residues. Germline V gene sequence: CDR1 DFQATT, CDR2 SNEGSKA (reference sequence). The CDR3 DNA reads TGCAGTGCTAGAGATCGGGCAGGAGGGTGGTACGAGCAGTACTTC. It encodes CSARDRAGGWYEQYF.

The chain employs TRBV20-1 and TRBJ1-6; the D is unclear. This CDR3 is 16 amino acids long. V lost 0 bases to trimming and J lost 8 bases, with 17 bases between them. CDR1 and CDR2 from the germline V gene are DFQATT and SNEGSKA (reference sequence). This CDR3 reads CSAREGRRTRDSPLHF. CDR3 nucleotide sequence: TGCAGTGCTAGAGAAGGTCGAAGGACTCGAGATTCACCCCTCCACTTT.

This clonotype was found many times. The gene calls are TRBV10-3 and TRBJ1-2; D is uncertain. The CDR3 sequence is 12 residues long. The V end was cut by 4 bases, the J end by 6 bases, with 9 bases between. CDR1 is ENHRY, CDR2 SYGVKD, per germline. CDR3 in DNA: TGTGCCATCAGTGGTAGCAAGAATGGCTACACCTTC. Translation gives CAISGSKNGYTF.

The sample holds many counts of this clonotype. The V gene is TRBV20-1, the J gene TRBJ2-5; 10 nucleotides match TRBD2. CDR3 length: 16 residues. Germline loops: CDR1 DFQATT, CDR2 SNEGSKA (reference sequence). The V and J ends lost 3 bases and 5 bases, in that order; junction bases with no gene match: 12. The CDR3 bases are TGCAGTGCTAGTGATCTAGCGGGGGCCAGACGGGAGACCCAGTACTTC. This codes for CSASDLAGARRETQYF.

The rearrangement uses TRBV6-2 or TRBV6-3 and TRBJ1-5, with a possible D match to TRBD1 (6 bases). Germline V gene sequence: CDR1 MNHEY, CDR2 SVGEGT. The CDR3 is 18 residues long. Trimming stripped 2 bases from V and 0 bases from J, with 17 bases between. The CDR3 DNA sequence: TGTGCCAGCAGTTACGCAGGGGACACTTTCTATAGCAATCAGCCCCAGCATTTT. This translates into CASSYAGDTFYSNQPQHF.

This clonotype has a count of ten or more. The J gene is TRBJ2-5, the V gene TRBV27; D may be TRBD1 or TRBD2 (5 bases each). In germline, CDR1 is MNHEY, CDR2 SMNVEV (reference sequence). There are 16 residues in the CDR3. Between the trimmed V and J ends, which lost 5 bases and 5 bases, there was a span of 21 bases. For the CDR3, the DNA is TGTGCCAGCAGTCTTTCTCCGGGACCTAGCCGGGAGACCCAGTACTTC. This sequence encodes CASSLSPGPSRETQYF.